The 17 T cell receptor beta chains presented below share a single source sample, sequenced in a study of cytomegalovirus exposure and HLA in healthy donors. PCR was performed using 60 Vbeta and 13 Jbeta primers. Produced via immunoSEQ multiplex PCR; TCRdb's table is partial and in-frame only. The sample shows over 150,000 clones, roughly 80% of them seen only once. The sequencing sample was made of PBMCs. These receptors all come from a male donor in good health and CMV-seropositive.

The rearrangement links TRBV4-1 to TRBJ1-2, with D possibly TRBD1 on 5 matching bases. The CDR3 covers 14 residues. The germline gives CDR1 MGHRA, CDR2 YSYEKL. With 0 bases removed from V and 8 bases from J, the gap between germline ends came to 13 bases. The CDR3 nucleotides are TGCGCCAGCAGCCAAGATCGGGGGGGTGGGGGCTACACCTTC. It yields the protein CASSQDRGGGGYTF.

The rearrangement uses TRBV6-4 and TRBJ2-3; D is possibly TRBD2 (5 bases). The V end was cut by 0 bases, the J end by 1 base, with 14 bases between. The CDR3 contains 17 residues. Germline V gene data show CDR1 as MRHNA and CDR2 as SNTAGT. The CDR3 spells CASSDSIQPRGTDTQYF. CDR3 DNA: TGTGCCAGCAGTGACTCTATCCAGCCGCGGGGCACAGATACGCAGTATTTT.

About this clone itself: The junction shows a germline mismatch at one end, possibly a read error. This chain links TRBV28 with TRBJ2-6, with 8 positions matching TRBD1. Germline CDR1 reads MDHEN; CDR2 reads SYDVKM. The CDR3 loop spans 18 amino acids. The CDR3 DNA follows: TGTGCCAGCAGCCCGACCGGACAGGGTAGCTCTGGGGCCAACGGCCTGACTTTC. Its protein is CASSPTGQGSSGANGLTF.

This clone was recorded a few times. V gene TRBV11-2 combines with J gene TRBJ2-3, with D uncertain. The germline V gene encodes CDR1 SGHAT and CDR2 FQNNGV. Trimming pared 1 base from V and 0 bases from J, leaving 14 bases between. CDR3 length: 17 amino acids. CDR3 sequence: CASSLVLSATSTDTQYF. The CDR3 coding sequence is TGTGCCAGCAGCTTAGTGTTAAGCGCTACTAGCACAGATACGCAGTATTTT.

The CDR3 is CASSPLNTGELFF. As DNA, the CDR3 is TGTGCCAGCAGCCCCCTTAACACCGGGGAGCTGTTTTTT. The chain joins TRBV14 to TRBJ2-2; no firm D call. The V end was cut by 4 bases, the J end by 2 bases, with 5 bases between. This CDR3 region has 13 residues. Germline V gene sequence: CDR1 SGHDN, CDR2 FVKESK.

V usage is TRBV9 and J usage is TRBJ2-1; possibly TRBD2 for D (6 bases). The CDR3 sequence is 14 residues long. Germline loops: CDR1 SGDLS, CDR2 YYNGEE. Trimming shortened V by 3 bases and J by 2 bases, and 9 bases separated the two germline ends. CDR3 sequence reads: CASSGGGAYNEQFF. The CDR3 DNA reads as TGTGCCAGCAGCGGAGGAGGGGCCTACAATGAGCAGTTCTTC.

In its sample, this clone was seen once. The V and J genes are TRBV2 and TRBJ2-3; 9 positions agree with TRBD2. The germline CDR1 and CDR2 sequences are SNHLY and FYNNEI. V lost 1 base, J lost 4 bases, and 3 bases stayed unmatched. The length of the CDR3 is 15 residues. The CDR3 nucleotides are TGTGCCAGCAGTGAAGGGGGACTAGCCGCAGATACGCAGTATTTT. Amino acids: CASSEGGLAADTQYF.

The V and J genes are TRBV5-5 and TRBJ1-1; no clear D. The CDR3 extends over 11 amino acids. V shed 4 bases and J shed 5 bases, with 6 bases lying between them. From germline, CDR1 is SGHKS and CDR2 YYEKEE (reference sequence). DNA for the CDR3: TGTGCCAGCAGCCCCAGTACTGAAGCTTTCTTT. It specifies CASSPSTEAFF.

This sequence joins TRBV7-6 and TRBJ2-1; 7 bases line up with TRBD2. The V segment lost 5 bases and the J segment 6 bases; nucleotides outside the gene matches: 13. The CDR3 extends over 16 amino acids. CDR1 SGHVS and CDR2 FNYEAQ come from the germline V gene. This chain's CDR3 is CASSLAWAGVVNEQFF. The CDR3 nucleotides read TGTGCCAGCAGCCTCGCCTGGGCGGGGGTAGTCAATGAGCAGTTCTTC.

DNA of the CDR3: TGTGCCAGCAGCCAGGGACAGGGGGCGCCCACTGAAGCTTTCTTT. This translates into CASSQGQGAPTEAFF. V gene TRBV2 combines with J gene TRBJ1-1; 12 positions agree with TRBD1. The V gene end was trimmed by 6 bases and the J gene end by 4 bases; junction bases not matched to a gene: 6. CDR1 and CDR2 (germline): SNHLY, FYNNEI. The CDR3 totals 15 residues.

V gene TRBV19 combines with J gene TRBJ1-2, with TRBD1 as a possible D gene (5 bases). Trimming cost V 4 bases and J 8 bases, with 17 bases left between them. The germline V gene has CDR1 LNHDA and CDR2 SQIVND (reference sequence). CDR3 length equals 14 residues. The CDR3 here is CASSTTTDTRGYTF. DNA of the CDR3: TGTGCCAGTAGTACTACAACGGACACGAGAGGCTACACCTTC.

The rearrangement joins TRBV5-1 to TRBJ2-5; 7 bases agree with TRBD1. J was trimmed by 7 bases and V by 0 bases; bases with no gene match: 6. In germline, CDR1 is SGHRS, CDR2 YFSETQ. This CDR3 region has 14 residues. CDR3 in DNA: TGCGCCAGCAGCTTGGGACAGGGTAGTACGACCCAGTACTTC. It translates to CASSLGQGSTTQYF.

The chain joins TRBV10-1 to TRBJ2-5; D possibly corresponds to TRBD2 (6 bases). The J call may be in error: the DNA end matches TRBJ2-7 better. Germline values: CDR1 WNHNN, CDR2 SYGVQD (reference sequence). This CDR3 contains 17 residues. The CDR3, as DNA: TGCGCCAGCAGTGCCCGGGGAGCGGGCCGGGGAAACTACGAGCAGTACTTC. Translating gives CASSARGAGRGNYEQYF.

There are a few counts of this clone. The V gene is TRBV28, the J gene TRBJ2-1, with TRBD1 identical over 7 bases. From germline, CDR1 is MDHEN and CDR2 SYDVKM. V was clipped by 7 bases and J by 5 bases; unmatched bases: 5. The CDR3 has 13 amino acids. The CDR3, as DNA: TGTGCCAGCACCCGGGACAGCCACAATGAGCAGTTCTTC. It specifies CASTRDSHNEQFF.

The rearrangement links TRBV28 to TRBJ1-1; the D is unclear. The CDR3 loop spans 14 amino acids. Germline assignment: CDR1 MDHEN and CDR2 SYDVKM. V lost 2 bases and J lost 11, with 18 bases in between. The CDR3 loop reads CASSLPAGPLRAFF. The CDR3 DNA is TGTGCCAGCAGTTTACCCGCAGGTCCCCTTAGGGCTTTCTTT.

This clone appeared a single time. The chain recombines TRBV5-1 with TRBJ2-7, with 10 nucleotides matching TRBD1. Losses at the gene ends were 5 bases for V and 4 bases for J; bases not matched to a gene: 9. The V gene's germline CDR1 is SGHRS and CDR2 YFSETQ. CDR3 length equals 15 residues. The CDR3 spells CASRGQGRGTYEQYF. Here the CDR3 DNA reads TGCGCCAGCAGGGGACAGGGGAGGGGCACTTACGAGCAGTACTTC.

CDR3 sequence (DNA): TGTGCCAGCTCGCCTGACAGTAGCAATCAGCCCCAGCATTTT. This codes for CASSPDSSNQPQHF. The J gene is TRBJ1-5, the V gene TRBV18; D might be TRBD1 (5 bases). The V end lost 6 bases, the J end lost 0 bases, and 9 bases lay between the germline ends. The CDR3 is 14 amino acids. In germline, CDR1 is KGHSH, CDR2 LQKENI. Full variable domain (missing parts from reference TRBV18 and TRBJ1-5): NAGVMQNPRHLVRRRGQEARLRCSPMKGHSHVYWYRQLPEEGLKFMVYLQKENIIDESGMPKERFSAEFPKEGPSILRIQQVVRGDSAAYFCASSPDSSNQPQHFGDGTRLSIL.